The rows below give T cell receptor beta chains drawn from one sample of a study of cytomegalovirus exposure and HLA in healthy donors. Measured with immunoSEQ multiplex PCR; TCRdb has only the in-frame clones, and not every one. The sample yields approximately 190,000 clones, roughly 80% seen once. Sample: PBMCs. The receptor set was obtained from a woman younger than 35 in good health and CMV-seronegative. The CDR3 runs from the conserved cysteine through the conserved F or W. The D gene is left open where the match is weak. Size is omitted from some rows. Given values are once, few, many or a class for expanded clones.

TRBJ1-5 | once | TRBV19 | - | TGTGCCAGTCGGGGAGAGTCGCGCCAGCCCCAGCATTTT | CASRGESRQPQHF
TRBJ2-7 | - | TRBV30 | TRBD2 | TGTGCCTGGAGTGAACTAGCGGGGCTTCCTTCCTACGAGCAGTACTTC | CAWSELAGLPSYEQYF
TRBJ2-2 | - | TRBV7-2 | TRBD1 | TGTGCCAGCAGCTTCCCTCCAGGGGGCGCGAACACCGGGGAGCTGTTTTTT | CASSFPPGGANTGELFF
TRBJ2-2 | few | TRBV2 | - | TGTGCCAGCAGTTCTAGCGTCTCGAACACCGGGGAGCTGTTTTTT | CASSSSVSNTGELFF
TRBJ2-1 | - | TRBV19 | TRBD2 | TGTGCCAGTAGTATCCGGGACTATAACAATGAGCAGTTCTTC | CASSIRDYNNEQFF
TRBJ2-3 | - | TRBV28 | - | TGTGCCAGCAGTTTACGTGCGGGGGCAGGCGTCACAGATACGCAGTATTTT | CASSLRAGAGVTDTQYF
TRBJ2-2 | - | TRBV18 | TRBD2 | TGTGCCAGCTCGTTCGGTAGCGGGAGAAACACCGGGGAGCTGTTTTTT | CASSFGSGRNTGELFF
TRBJ1-4 | once | TRBV19 | - | TGTGCCAGTAGTACGACAGACGCAACTAATGAAAAACTGTTTTTT | CASSTTDATNEKLFF
TRBJ2-3 | - | TRBV12-5 | TRBD2 | TGTGCTAGTGGTTTGGTTCGGGTTAGCGGGACGGATACGCAGTATTTT | CASGLVRVSGTDTQYF
TRBJ2-1 | - | TRBV4-1 | TRBD2 | TGCGCCAGCAGCCAAGAGACTAGCGTTAGCTCCTACAATGAGCAGTTCTTC | CASSQETSVSSYNEQFF
TRBJ1-4 | few | TRBV6-5 | - | TGTGCCAGCAGTTACGGGTCGACAACTCATGAAAAACTGTTTTTT | CASSYGSTTHEKLFF
TRBJ1-2 | - | TRBV11-3 | TRBD1 | TGTGCCAGCAGCCCAGGGACAGGGGGGTTAGGCTACACCTTC | CASSPGTGGLGYTF
TRBJ1-1 | few | TRBV5-1 | - | TGCGCCAGCAGGTCGACAGGGAACACTGAAGCTTTCTTT | CASRSTGNTEAFF
TRBJ2-1 | - | TRBV5-5 | TRBD2 | TGTGCCAGCAGCTTGGGACTAGCGGGAGCCTATGAGCAGTTCTTC | CASSLGLAGAYEQFF
TRBJ2-1 | - | TRBV19 | - | TGTGCCAGTGGGCTAGCGAGCTACAATGAGCAGTTCTTC | CASGLASYNEQFF
TRBJ1-6 | - | TRBV13 | - | TGTGCCAGCAGCTTAGGGGGGCCCAATTCACCCCTCCACTTT | CASSLGGPNSPLHF
TRBJ1-2 | - | TRBV28 | TRBD1 | TGTGCCAGCAGGAAGACAGGGTACTATGGCTACACCTTC | CASRKTGYYGYTF
TRBJ2-6 | - | TRBV7-6 | TRBD1 | TGTGCCAGCAGCTTAACGACAGGGACTGGGGCCAACGTCCTGACTTTC | CASSLTTGTGANVLTF
TRBJ1-4 | - | TRBV7-6 | TRBD1 | TGTGCCAGCAGCTCGGCAGGGGGCTGGTCTAATGAAAAACTGTTTTTT | CASSSAGGWSNEKLFF
TRBJ1-2 | - | TRBV30 | - | TGTGCCTGGAGCCCGGGACACTTGGATGGCTACACCTTC | CAWSPGHLDGYTF